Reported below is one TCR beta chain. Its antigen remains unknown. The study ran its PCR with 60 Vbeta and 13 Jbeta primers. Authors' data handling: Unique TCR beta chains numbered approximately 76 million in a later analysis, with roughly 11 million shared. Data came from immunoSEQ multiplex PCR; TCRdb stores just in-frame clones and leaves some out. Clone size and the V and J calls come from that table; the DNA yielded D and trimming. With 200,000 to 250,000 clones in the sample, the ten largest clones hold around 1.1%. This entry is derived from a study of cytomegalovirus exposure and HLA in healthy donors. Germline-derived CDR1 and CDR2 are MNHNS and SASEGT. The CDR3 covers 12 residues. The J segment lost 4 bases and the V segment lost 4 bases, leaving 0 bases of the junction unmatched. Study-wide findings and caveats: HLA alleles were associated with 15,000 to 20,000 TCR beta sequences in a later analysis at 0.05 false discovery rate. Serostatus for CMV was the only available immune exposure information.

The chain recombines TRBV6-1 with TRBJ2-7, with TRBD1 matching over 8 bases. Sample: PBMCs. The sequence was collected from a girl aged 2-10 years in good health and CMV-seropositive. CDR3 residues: CASSGQGYEQYF. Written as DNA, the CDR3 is TGTGCCAGCAGTGGACAGGGGTACGAGCAGTACTTC.